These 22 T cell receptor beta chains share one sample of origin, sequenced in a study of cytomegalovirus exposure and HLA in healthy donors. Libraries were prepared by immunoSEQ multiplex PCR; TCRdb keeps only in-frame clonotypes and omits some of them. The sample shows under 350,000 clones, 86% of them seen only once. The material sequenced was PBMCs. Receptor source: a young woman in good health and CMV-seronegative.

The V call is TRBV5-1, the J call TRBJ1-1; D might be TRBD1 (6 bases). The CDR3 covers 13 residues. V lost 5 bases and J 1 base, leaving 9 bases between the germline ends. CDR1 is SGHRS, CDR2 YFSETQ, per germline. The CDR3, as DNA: TGCGCCAGCAGTGCACAGGGGAACACTGAAGCTTTCTTT. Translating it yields CASSAQGNTEAFF.

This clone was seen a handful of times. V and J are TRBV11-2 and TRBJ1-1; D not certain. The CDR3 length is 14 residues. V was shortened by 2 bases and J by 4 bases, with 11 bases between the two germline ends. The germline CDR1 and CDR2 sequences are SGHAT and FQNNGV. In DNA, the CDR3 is TGTGCCAGCAGCTTAAGGATAGGAGCCACTGAAGCTTTCTTT. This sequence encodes CASSLRIGATEAFF.

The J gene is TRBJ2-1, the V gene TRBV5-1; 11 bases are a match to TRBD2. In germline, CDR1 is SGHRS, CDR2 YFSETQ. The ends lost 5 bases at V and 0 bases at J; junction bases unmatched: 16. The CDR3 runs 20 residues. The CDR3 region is CASRTFLAGGGLSSYNEQFF. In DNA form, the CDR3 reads TGCGCCAGCAGGACGTTTCTAGCGGGAGGAGGCCTGAGCTCCTACAATGAGCAGTTCTTC.

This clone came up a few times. The CDR3, as DNA: TGTGCCAGCAGCCCCCTGGACAGGGGATTAGGTTCACCCCTCCACTTT. This gives the protein CASSPLDRGLGSPLHF. The V and J genes are TRBV7-2 and TRBJ1-6; 9 nucleotides match TRBD1. V dropped 5 bases and J dropped 9; count of bases not matched to a gene: 11. This CDR3 has 16 residues. The germline V gene has CDR1 SGHTA and CDR2 FQGNSA.

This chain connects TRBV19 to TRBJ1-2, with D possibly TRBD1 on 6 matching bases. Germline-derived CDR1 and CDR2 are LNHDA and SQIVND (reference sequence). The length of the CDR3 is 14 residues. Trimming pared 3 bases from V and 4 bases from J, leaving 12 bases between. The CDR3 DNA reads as TGTGCCAGTAGTATCTTTGGACAGATCTATGGCTACACCTTC. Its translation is CASSIFGQIYGYTF.

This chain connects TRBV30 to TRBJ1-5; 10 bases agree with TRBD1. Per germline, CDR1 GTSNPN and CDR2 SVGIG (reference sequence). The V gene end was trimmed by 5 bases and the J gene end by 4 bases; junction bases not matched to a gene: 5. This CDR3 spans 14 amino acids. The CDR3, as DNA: TGTGCCTGGGCCGGGACAGGGGATAATCAGCCCCAGCATTTT. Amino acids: CAWAGTGDNQPQHF. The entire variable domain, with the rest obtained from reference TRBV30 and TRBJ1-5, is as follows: SQTIHQWPATLVQPVGSPLSLECTVEGTSNPNLYWYRQAAGRGLQLLFYSVGIGQISSEVPQNLSASRPQDRQFILSSKKLLLSDSGFYLCAWAGTGDNQPQHFGDGTRLSIL.

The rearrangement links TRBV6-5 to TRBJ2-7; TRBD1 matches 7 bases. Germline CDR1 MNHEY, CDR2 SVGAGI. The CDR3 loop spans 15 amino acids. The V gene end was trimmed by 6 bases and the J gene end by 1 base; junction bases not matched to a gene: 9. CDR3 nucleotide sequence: TGTGCCAGCAGGTACACCGGGACAGAGTCCTACGAGCAGTACTTC. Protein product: CASRYTGTESYEQYF.

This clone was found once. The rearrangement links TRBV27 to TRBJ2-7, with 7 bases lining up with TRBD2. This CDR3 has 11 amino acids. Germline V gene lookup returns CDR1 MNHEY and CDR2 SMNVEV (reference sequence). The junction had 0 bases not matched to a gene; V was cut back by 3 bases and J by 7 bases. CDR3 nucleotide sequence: TGTGCCAGCAGTTTCGGGGGGGAGCAGTACTTC. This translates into CASSFGGEQYF.

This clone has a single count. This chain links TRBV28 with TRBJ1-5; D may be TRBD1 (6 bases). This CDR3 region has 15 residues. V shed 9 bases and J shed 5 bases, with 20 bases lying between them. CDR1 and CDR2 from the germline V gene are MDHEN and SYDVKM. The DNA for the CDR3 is TGTGCCAGTATGGACAGTATAGCAAGGGATCAGCCCCAGCATTTT. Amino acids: CASMDSIARDQPQHF.

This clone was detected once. CDR3 nucleotides: TGTGCCAGCAGCTTAGGATTGGGACAGGGGAAAAACCAAGAGACCCAGTACTTC. This sequence encodes CASSLGLGQGKNQETQYF. V and J are TRBV7-9 and TRBJ2-5, with 10 bases lining up with TRBD1. Trimming removed 1 base from V and 0 bases from J; junction bases left unmatched: 8. The CDR3 sequence is 18 residues long. Germline assignment: CDR1 SEHNR and CDR2 FQNEAQ (reference sequence).

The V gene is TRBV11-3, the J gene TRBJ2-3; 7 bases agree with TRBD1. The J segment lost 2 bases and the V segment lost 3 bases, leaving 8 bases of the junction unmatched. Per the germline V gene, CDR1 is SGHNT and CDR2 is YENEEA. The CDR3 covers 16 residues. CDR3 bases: TGTGCCAGCAGCTTTACAGGGGCGGGCTTCACAGATACGCAGTATTTT. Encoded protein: CASSFTGAGFTDTQYF.

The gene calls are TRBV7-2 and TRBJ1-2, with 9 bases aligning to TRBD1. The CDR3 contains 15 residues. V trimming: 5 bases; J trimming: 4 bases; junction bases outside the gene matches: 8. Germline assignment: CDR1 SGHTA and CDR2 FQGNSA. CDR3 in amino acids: CASSGNRDRVYGYTF. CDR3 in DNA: TGTGCCAGCAGCGGAAACCGGGACAGGGTCTATGGCTACACCTTC.

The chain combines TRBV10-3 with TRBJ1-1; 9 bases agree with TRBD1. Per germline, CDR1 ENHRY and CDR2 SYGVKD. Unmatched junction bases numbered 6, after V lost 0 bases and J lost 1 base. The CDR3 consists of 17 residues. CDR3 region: CAISESGGQGSNTEAFF. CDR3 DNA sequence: TGTGCCATCAGTGAGTCAGGGGGACAGGGATCGAACACTGAAGCTTTCTTT.

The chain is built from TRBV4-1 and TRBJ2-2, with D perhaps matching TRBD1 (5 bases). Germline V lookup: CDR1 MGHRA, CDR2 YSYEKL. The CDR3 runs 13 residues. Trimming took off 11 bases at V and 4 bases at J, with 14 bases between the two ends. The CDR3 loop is CASSRVGTGELFF. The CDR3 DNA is TGCGCCTCCTCCAGGGTGGGCACCGGGGAGCTGTTTTTT.

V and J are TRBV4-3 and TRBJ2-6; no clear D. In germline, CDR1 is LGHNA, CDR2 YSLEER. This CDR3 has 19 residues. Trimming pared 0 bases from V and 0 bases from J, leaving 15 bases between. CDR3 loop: CASSQDVIIRSSGANVLTF. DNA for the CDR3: TGCGCCAGCAGCCAAGATGTTATCATACGGTCCTCTGGGGCCAACGTCCTGACTTTC.

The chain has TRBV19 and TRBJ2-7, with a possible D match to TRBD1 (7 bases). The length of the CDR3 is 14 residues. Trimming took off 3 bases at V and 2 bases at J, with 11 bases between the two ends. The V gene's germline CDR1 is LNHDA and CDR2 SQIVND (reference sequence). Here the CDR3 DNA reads TGTGCCAGTAGTATTCAGGGGGGAACCTACGAGCAGTACTTC. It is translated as CASSIQGGTYEQYF. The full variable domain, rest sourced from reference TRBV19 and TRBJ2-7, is DGGITQSPKYLFRKEGQNVTLSCEQNLNHDAMYWYRQDPGQGLRLIYYSQIVNDFQKGDIAEGYSVSREKKESFPLTVTSAQKNPTAFYLCASSIQGGTYEQYFGPGTRLTVT.

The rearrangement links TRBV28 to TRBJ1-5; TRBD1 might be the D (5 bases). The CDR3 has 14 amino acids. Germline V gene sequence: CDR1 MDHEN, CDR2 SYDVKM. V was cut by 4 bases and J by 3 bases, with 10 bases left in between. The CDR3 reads CASSSAGSNQPQHF. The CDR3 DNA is TGTGCCAGCAGTTCGGCAGGGTCCAATCAGCCCCAGCATTTT.

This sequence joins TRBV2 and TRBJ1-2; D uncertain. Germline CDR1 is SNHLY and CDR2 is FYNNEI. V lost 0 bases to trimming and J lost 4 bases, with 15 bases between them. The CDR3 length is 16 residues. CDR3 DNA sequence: TGTGCCAGCAGTGAAGCGCGAGGTCTCGGGTTCTATGGCTACACCTTC. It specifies CASSEARGLGFYGYTF.

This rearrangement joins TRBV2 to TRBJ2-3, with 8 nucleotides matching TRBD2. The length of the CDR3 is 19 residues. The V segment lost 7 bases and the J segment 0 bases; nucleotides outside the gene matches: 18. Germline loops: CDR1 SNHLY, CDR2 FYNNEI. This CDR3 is CASIAGGFLYSPSTDTQYF. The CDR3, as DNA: TGTGCCAGCATTGCGGGAGGATTCCTTTATTCACCTAGCACAGATACGCAGTATTTT.

In DNA, the CDR3 is TGTGCCAGCTCAGCGGGGGGTTACAATGAGCAGTTCTTC. This codes for CASSAGGYNEQFF. The rearrangement uses TRBV28 and TRBJ2-1; 9 bases agree with TRBD2. The CDR3 contains 13 residues. The V gene end was trimmed by 8 bases and the J gene end by 4 bases; junction bases not matched to a gene: 3. Germline V gene data show CDR1 as MDHEN and CDR2 as SYDVKM.

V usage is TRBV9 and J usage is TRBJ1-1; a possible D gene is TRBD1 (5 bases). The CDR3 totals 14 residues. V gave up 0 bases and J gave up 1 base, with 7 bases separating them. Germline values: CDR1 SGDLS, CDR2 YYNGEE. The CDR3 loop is CASSVATGNTEAFF. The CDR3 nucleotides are TGTGCCAGCAGCGTAGCTACAGGGAACACTGAAGCTTTCTTT.

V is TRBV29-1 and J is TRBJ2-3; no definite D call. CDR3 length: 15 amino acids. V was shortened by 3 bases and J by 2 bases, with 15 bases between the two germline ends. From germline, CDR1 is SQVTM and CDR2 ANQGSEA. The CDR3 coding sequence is TGCAGCGTTGATGGGTTTGCGGCATCCACAGATACGCAGTATTTT. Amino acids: CSVDGFAASTDTQYF.